This T cell receptor (beta chain) comes out of a study of T-cell reconstitution after alpha-beta-depleted transplantation in children. The CDR3 loop spans 16 amino acids. From germline, CDR1 is KGHSH and CDR2 LQKENI. The ends lost 6 bases at V and 0 bases at J; junction bases unmatched: 10. This clonotype came up a few times. Researchers prepared the TCRbeta library using unique molecular identifiers, the study reports. A single record per CDR3 protein comes from TCRdb applying MiXCR to the PCR reads. The repertoire consists of about 400,000 distinct CDR3 sequences, with about an eighth occurring once and the leading ten covering approximately 4.3%.

Sequences were derived from PBMCs, sampled from the stem cell graft. The sequence derives from a human donor who donated a stem cell graft to a child with Fanconi anemia. V and J are TRBV18 and TRBJ2-5, with 7 bases lining up with TRBD2. The CDR3 DNA reads as TGTGCCAGCTCCGAACCGACTAGCCCGTACCAAGAGACCCAGTACTTC. The encoded protein is CASSEPTSPYQETQYF.